The T cell receptor beta chain under discussion was sequenced for a study of shared clonotypes between healthy human individuals. On this clone: The antigen remains undetermined.

Study-wide points: Investigators expected sequencing depth to affect clonotype sharing among donors.

It was approximately 280 ng DNA, about 30,000 T cell genomes, that went into each replicate PCR of unsorted PBMC. Profiled with immunoSEQ multiplex PCR; TCRdb holds only in-frame clones, not every one. Seen here are roughly 490,000 clones, less than 80% observed once, and the top ten hold 10% to 15%. There are 15 residues in the CDR3. Germline lookup yields CDR1 SNHLY and CDR2 FYNNEI. The V and J ends lost 4 bases and 2 bases, in that order; junction bases with no gene match: 2. V and J are TRBV2 and TRBJ1-5, with 10 nucleotides matching TRBD1. This clonotype was sampled from a woman aged 40 to 55 in good health. Some clones in this sample may be carry-over from other donors' samples. Sequencing was carried out using PBMCs. Written as DNA, the CDR3 is TGTGCCAGCAGTGCCGGGACAGGGGGCAATCAGCCCCAGCATTTT. Amino acids: CASSAGTGGNQPQHF. The entire variable domain, with the rest obtained from reference TRBV2 and TRBJ1-5, is as follows: EPEVTQTPSHQVTQMGQEVILRCVPISNHLYFYWYRQILGQKVEFLVSFYNNEISEKSEIFDDQFSVERPDGSNFTLKIRSTKLEDSAMYFCASSAGTGGNQPQHFGDGTRLSIL.